This is a list of T cell receptor beta chains from one sample in a study of Ad26.COV2.S vaccination and SARS-CoV-2 variants. Generated by immunoSEQ multiplex PCR, the TCRdb table keeps only in-frame clones and is missing some. There are 440,000 or so clones in the sample; 92% occur only once, and 1.5% to 2% lies in the top ten. The material was peripheral blood, obtained in a trial of Ad26.COV2.S vaccine versus placebo. The receptor source for this set is a person aged 18-65 years who received the Ad26.COV2.S COVID-19 vaccine or a placebo. Both conserved end residues are trimmed from each CDR3. Size is stated for part of the rows, as once, few or many counts, or as a class when the clone is expanded.

v_gene: TRBV18; abundance: -; CDR3aa: ASSPGGPGTEAF
v_gene: TRBV27; abundance: -; CDR3aa: ASSLASQETQY
v_gene: TRBV6-5; abundance: -; CDR3aa: ASSYGTSKPQETQY
v_gene: TRBV19; abundance: -; CDR3aa: ASSPTAPRGSNTGELF
v_gene: TRBV2; abundance: -; CDR3aa: ASSDSGFWYNEQF
v_gene: TRBV6-2/TRBV6-3; abundance: -; CDR3aa: ASSYMDRPGTIY
v_gene: TRBV7-9; abundance: -; CDR3aa: ASSLGSSYNSPLH
v_gene: TRBV5-1; abundance: -; CDR3aa: ASSTTTSGGMKTQY
v_gene: TRBV4-1; abundance: -; CDR3aa: ASSPSFRGDYGYT
v_gene: TRBV9; abundance: -; CDR3aa: ASSPSGLGETQY
v_gene: TRBV19; abundance: -; CDR3aa: ASKWDAGANVLT
v_gene: TRBV28; abundance: -; CDR3aa: ASSLGSYGYT
v_gene: TRBV20-1; abundance: -; CDR3aa: SASKGQGFGNTIY
v_gene: TRBV4-3; abundance: -; CDR3aa: ASSQVRTKSYEQY
v_gene: TRBV7-9; abundance: -; CDR3aa: ASSYPGAETWDLYGYT
v_gene: TRBV28; abundance: -; CDR3aa: ASSFSRAENQPQH
v_gene: TRBV24-1; abundance: -; CDR3aa: ATSDSKKDGLSYNEQF
v_gene: TRBV27; abundance: once; CDR3aa: ASSWKGPKSPYEQY
v_gene: TRBV4-3; abundance: -; CDR3aa: ASSQVGRLSSGNTIY
v_gene: TRBV19; abundance: -; CDR3aa: ASSIQGTSYNEQF
v_gene: TRBV7-9; abundance: -; CDR3aa: ASSLTTAAESYNEQF
v_gene: TRBV9; abundance: -; CDR3aa: ASSVSWGQPQH
v_gene: TRBV30; abundance: -; CDR3aa: AWRIAGNQPQH
v_gene: TRBV3-1/TRBV3-2; abundance: -; CDR3aa: ASSQVTVIPGLF
v_gene: TRBV27; abundance: -; CDR3aa: ASSLWESGQGITDTQY
v_gene: TRBV25-1; abundance: -; CDR3aa: ARRTGSFYEQY
v_gene: TRBV18; abundance: -; CDR3aa: ASSPTFINSGNTIY
v_gene: TRBV28; abundance: -; CDR3aa: ASSLPPDRAYEQY
v_gene: TRBV6-5; abundance: -; CDR3aa: ASTAAWGLKETQY
v_gene: TRBV4-3; abundance: -; CDR3aa: ASSQTGEETQY
v_gene: TRBV5-1; abundance: -; CDR3aa: ASNNLAGTDTQY